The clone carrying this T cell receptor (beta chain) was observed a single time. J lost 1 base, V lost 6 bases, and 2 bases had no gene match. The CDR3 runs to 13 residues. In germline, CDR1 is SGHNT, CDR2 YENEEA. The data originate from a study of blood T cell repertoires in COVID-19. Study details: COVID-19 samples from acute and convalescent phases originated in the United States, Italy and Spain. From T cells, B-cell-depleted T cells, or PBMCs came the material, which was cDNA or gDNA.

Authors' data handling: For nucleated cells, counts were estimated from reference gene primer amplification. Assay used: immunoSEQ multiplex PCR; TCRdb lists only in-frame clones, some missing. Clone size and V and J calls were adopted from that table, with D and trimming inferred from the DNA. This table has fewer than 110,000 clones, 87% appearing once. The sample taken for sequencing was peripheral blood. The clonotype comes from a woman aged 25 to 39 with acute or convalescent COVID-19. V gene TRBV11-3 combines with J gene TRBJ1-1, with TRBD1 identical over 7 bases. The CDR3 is CASRGTANTEAFF. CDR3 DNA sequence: TGTGCCAGCAGGGGGACAGCGAACACTGAAGCTTTCTTT.